The 30 T cell receptor beta chains reported below all come from one sample, sequenced in a study of blood T cell repertoires in COVID-19. This table comes from immunoSEQ multiplex PCR, and its TCRdb copy is limited to in-frame clones, with some not included. The sample holds 150,000 to 200,000 clones, about four fifths seen once. Material: peripheral blood. Receptors originate from a human donor in a cohort sampled during active COVID-19.

The chain carries TRBV18 and TRBJ2-3; 9 bases align to TRBD2. Germline CDR1 KGHSH, CDR2 LQKENI. Trimming cost V 3 bases and J 1 base; bases outside gene matches: 5. The CDR3 covers 16 residues. CDR3 DNA: TGTGCCAGCTCACCCTATAGCGGGAGAGGCACAGATACGCAGTATTTT. As protein: CASSPYSGRGTDTQYF.

The chain combines TRBV2 with TRBJ1-2, with a possible D match to TRBD1 (6 bases). The germline V gene has CDR1 SNHLY and CDR2 FYNNEI. This CDR3 has 17 amino acids. V shed 3 bases and J shed 4 bases, with 21 bases lying between them. The CDR3 reads CASSEGALGGPGYGYTF. The CDR3 bases are TGTGCCAGCAGTGAGGGGGCGCTGGGGGGGCCCGGCTATGGCTACACCTTC.

The CDR3 loop reads CASSVTGTGWPQHF. The CDR3 DNA sequence: TGTGCCAGCAGCGTAACGGGCACAGGGTGGCCCCAGCATTTT. This sequence joins TRBV9 and TRBJ1-5, with a possible D match to TRBD1 (6 bases). The V gene lost 1 base and the J gene lost 9 bases, with 14 bases spanning the gap. The CDR3 contains 14 residues. Germline lookup yields CDR1 SGDLS and CDR2 YYNGEE.

The gene calls are TRBV3-1 (or the pseudogene TRBV3-2) and TRBJ1-1; D gene ambiguous. This CDR3 contains 14 residues. The V gene lost 6 bases and the J gene lost 0 bases, with 11 bases spanning the gap. The germline V gene has CDR1 LGHDT and CDR2 YNNKEL (reference sequence). The CDR3 nucleotides read TGTGCCAGCAGTTCAGGACTGATGAACACTGAAGCTTTCTTT. Its protein product is CASSSGLMNTEAFF.

This chain links TRBV3-1 (or the pseudogene TRBV3-2) with TRBJ2-7; TRBD1 aligns across 9 bases. Per the germline V gene, CDR1 is LGHDT and CDR2 is YNNKEL (reference sequence). CDR3 length: 14 residues. The J segment lost 1 base and the V segment lost 4 bases, leaving 2 bases of the junction unmatched. The CDR3 sequence: CASSRDRESYEQYF. CDR3 coding DNA: TGTGCCAGCAGCCGGGACAGGGAATCCTACGAGCAGTACTTC.

The chain is built from TRBV2 and TRBJ2-5; D may be TRBD1 (6 bases). The germline V and J ends were trimmed by 6 bases and 2 bases, with 10 bases remaining between them. Germline V gives CDR1 SNHLY, CDR2 FYNNEI. The CDR3 has 13 residues. CDR3 sequence reads: CASSSGTQETQYF. CDR3 nucleotide sequence: TGTGCCAGCAGCTCCGGGACACAAGAGACCCAGTACTTC. The whole variable domain, remainder taken from reference TRBV2 and TRBJ2-5, is EPEVTQTPSHQVTQMGQEVILRCVPISNHLYFYWYRQILGQKVEFLVSFYNNEISEKSEIFDDQFSVERPDGSNFTLKIRSTKLEDSAMYFCASSSGTQETQYFGPGTRLLVL.

The chain couples TRBV12-3 or TRBV12-4 to TRBJ2-2; a possible D gene is TRBD1 (5 bases). The CDR3 consists of 13 residues. Deletions cut 5 bases from V and 8 bases from J, with 12 bases between. The chain's CDR3 is CASSPAGPGELFF. DNA of the CDR3: TGTGCCAGCAGTCCAGCAGGGCCTGGGGAGCTGTTTTTT.

The chain joins TRBV6-5 to TRBJ1-2; TRBD1 might be the D (5 bases). The V end was cut by 6 bases, the J end by 6 bases, with 14 bases between. Looked up from germline, CDR1 is MNHEY and CDR2 is SVGAGI. This CDR3 is built from 13 residues. CDR3 nucleotide sequence: TGTGCCAGCAGGAAACAGGCCTCCGATGGCTACACCTTC. Protein: CASRKQASDGYTF.

This clone has just a few counts. This chain joins TRBV10-1 and TRBJ2-7; 7 positions match TRBD1. This CDR3 spans 16 amino acids. V lost 0 bases to trimming and J lost 6 bases; unmatched junction nucleotides: 11. Germline CDR1 reads WNHNN; CDR2 reads SYGVQD (reference sequence). CDR3 amino acids: CASSESKGALPSEQYF. The CDR3, as DNA: TGCGCCAGCAGTGAGTCGAAGGGGGCCCTACCTTCCGAGCAGTACTTC.

The chain combines TRBV11-2 with TRBJ2-7; TRBD1 is a possible D gene (5 bases). Germline V gene data show CDR1 as SGHAT and CDR2 as FQNNGV. Trimming removed 3 bases from V and 4 bases from J, with 13 bases in between. There are 14 residues in the CDR3. The CDR3 sequence: CASSFGQGGYEQYF. DNA for the CDR3: TGTGCCAGCAGCTTCGGCCAGGGTGGATACGAGCAGTACTTC.

CDR3 in DNA: TGTGCCAGCACAGGGAGGGGCACTGAAGCTTTCTTT. Encoded protein: CASTGRGTEAFF. The chain combines TRBV9 with TRBJ1-1, with TRBD1 as a possible D gene (5 bases). The CDR3 covers 12 residues. Trimming left V 6 bases short and J 4 bases short, with 10 bases between. Looked up from germline, CDR1 is SGDLS and CDR2 is YYNGEE. Full variable domain (missing parts from reference TRBV9 and TRBJ1-1): DSGVTQTPKHLITATGQRVTLRCSPRSGDLSVYWYQQSLDQGLQFLIQYYNGEERAKGNILERFSAQQFPDLHSELNLSSLELGDSALYFCASTGRGTEAFFGQGTRLTVV.

This clone was counted only a few times. This chain joins TRBV13 and TRBJ1-6, with a weak D call TRBD1 (5 bases). The V gene lost 4 bases and the J gene lost 14 bases, with 18 bases spanning the gap. The CDR3 sequence is 14 residues long. Per the germline V gene, CDR1 is PRHDT and CDR2 is FYEKMQ (reference sequence). For the CDR3, the DNA is TGTGCCAGCAGCTCCCAAATTGGGGCTGGGGCCCTCCACTTT. Protein: CASSSQIGAGALHF.

This sequence joins TRBV4-1 and TRBJ1-2; D remains unclear. The CDR3 consists of 15 residues. Trimming cost V 0 bases and J 6 bases, with 14 bases left between them. Germline CDR1 and CDR2: MGHRA and YSYEKL. The CDR3 loop is CASSQEEGRVDGYTF. The CDR3 nucleotides read TGCGCCAGCAGCCAAGAGGAAGGTCGGGTTGATGGCTACACCTTC.

The chain combines TRBV6-5 with TRBJ2-7; 11 bases agree with TRBD1. V was pared by 7 bases and J by 6 bases, with 5 bases of the junction left unmatched. Germline V gives CDR1 MNHEY, CDR2 SVGAGI. The CDR3 consists of 13 residues. In DNA form, the CDR3 reads TGTGCCAGCACGGACAGGGGGCTTGGCGAGCAGTACTTC. This sequence encodes CASTDRGLGEQYF.

This clone was seen a handful of times. The V and J genes are TRBV9 and TRBJ1-2; TRBD1 might be the D (5 bases). Germline V gene data show CDR1 as SGDLS and CDR2 as YYNGEE. V was shortened by 3 bases and J by 8 bases, with 17 bases between the two germline ends. This CDR3 has 14 residues. For the CDR3, the DNA is TGTGCCAGCAGCGCGAGGACACAAACAGAAGGCTACACCTTC. Translating gives CASSARTQTEGYTF.

The V and J genes are TRBV5-4 and TRBJ2-7; TRBD1 matches at 7 bases. The J segment lost 4 bases and the V segment lost 4 bases, leaving 17 bases of the junction unmatched. This CDR3 region has 17 residues. Germline CDR1 reads SGHNT; CDR2 reads YYREEE (reference sequence). In DNA form, the CDR3 reads TGTGCCAGCAGCACCGGGACAGACGCCTTGCGAGGTTACGAGCAGTACTTC. Translated: CASSTGTDALRGYEQYF.

The chain combines TRBV27 with TRBJ1-2, with TRBD1 as a possible D gene (6 bases). The ends were cut back, 9 bases at V and 5 bases at J, with 10 bases in the middle. The CDR3 is 11 amino acids. Germline-derived CDR1 and CDR2 are MNHEY and SMNVEV (reference sequence). The CDR3 bases are TGTGCCAGGAATCAGGGGTATGGCTACACCTTC. Protein: CARNQGYGYTF.

The chain carries TRBV6-1 and TRBJ1-1; D not certain. The V and J ends lost 1 base and 9 bases respectively, with 12 bases between them. CDR1 and CDR2 (germline): MNHNS, SASEGT. The CDR3 sequence is 13 residues long. CDR3 residues: CASSEETASKAFF. For the CDR3, the DNA is TGTGCCAGCAGTGAAGAGACTGCATCTAAAGCTTTCTTT.

This clone has more than one count but fewer than ten. This chain uses TRBV30 with TRBJ2-2, with TRBD2 matching over 9 bases. V shed 1 base and J 0 bases; nucleotides not matched to a gene: 0. Germline V gives CDR1 GTSNPN, CDR2 SVGIG (reference sequence). This CDR3 has 15 amino acids. As DNA, the CDR3 is TGTGCCTGGAGTGGCGGGGGGGCGAACACCGGGGAGCTGTTTTTT. Residues: CAWSGGGANTGELFF.

The V and J genes are TRBV6-5 and TRBJ1-5; TRBD1 is a possible D gene (5 bases). The CDR3 loop spans 14 amino acids. V lost 0 bases to trimming and J lost 6 bases, with 9 bases between them. From germline, CDR1 is MNHEY and CDR2 SVGAGI. DNA for the CDR3: TGTGCCAGCAGTTACTCGGGCAGGGCTCAGCCCCAGCATTTT. Its translation: CASSYSGRAQPQHF.

This chain connects TRBV5-8 to TRBJ1-1; 9 bases agree with TRBD1. The CDR3 spans 13 residues. With V trimmed by 1 base and J by 6 bases, 1 base remained unmatched. Germline-derived CDR1 and CDR2 are SGHTS and YDEGEE. The CDR3 nucleotides read TGTGCCAGCAGCTTGAACAGGGGGCCTGAAGCTTTCTTT. Its translation: CASSLNRGPEAFF.

The chain recombines TRBV6-5 with TRBJ2-1; 9 bases are a match to TRBD1. The trim removed 5 bases at V and 9 bases at J, leaving 8 bases unmatched. Germline lookup yields CDR1 MNHEY and CDR2 SVGAGI. The CDR3 contains 14 residues. CDR3 residues: CASSLGTGIGEQFF. The CDR3 bases are TGTGCCAGCAGTCTCGGGACAGGGATCGGTGAGCAGTTCTTC.

V is TRBV15 and J is TRBJ1-4; TRBD1 matches 8 bases. CDR3 size: 15 residues. The J segment lost 5 bases and the V segment lost 3 bases, leaving 5 bases of the junction unmatched. The germline V gene encodes CDR1 LNHNV and CDR2 YYDKDF (reference sequence). CDR3 in amino acids: CATSSRTGRNEKLFF. The DNA for the CDR3 is TGTGCCACCAGCAGTCGGACAGGGAGGAATGAAAAACTGTTTTTT. The full variable domain, rest sourced from reference TRBV15 and TRBJ1-4, is DAMVIQNPRYQVTQFGKPVTLSCSQTLNHNVMYWYQQKSSQAPKLLFHYYDKDFNNEADTPDNFQSRRPNTSFCFLDIRSPGLGDTAMYLCATSSRTGRNEKLFFGSGTQLSVL.

The CDR3 coding sequence is TGTGCCAGCTCACCAGACAGCGTTCTAGGCAATCAGCCCCAGCATTTT. It is translated as CASSPDSVLGNQPQHF. The chain is built from TRBV18 and TRBJ1-5; tentative D call: TRBD1 (5 bases). The germline V gene encodes CDR1 KGHSH and CDR2 LQKENI. The CDR3 is made up of 16 amino acids. V lost 2 bases to trimming and J lost 2 bases, with 13 bases between them.

V is TRBV6-6 and J is TRBJ1-4; TRBD1 might be the D (5 bases). The CDR3 totals 16 residues. V shed 0 bases and J shed 4 bases, with 12 bases lying between them. From germline, CDR1 is MNHNY and CDR2 SVGAGI (reference sequence). CDR3 residues: CASSYSMATVNEKLFF. In DNA, the CDR3 is TGTGCCAGCAGTTACTCGATGGCGACAGTTAATGAAAAACTGTTTTTT.

The rearrangement joins TRBV6-6 to TRBJ2-5; D may be TRBD2 (5 bases). The CDR3 spans 14 residues. Germline CDR1 MNHNY, CDR2 SVGAGI (reference sequence). The V gene lost 5 bases and the J gene lost 7 bases, with 17 bases spanning the gap. The CDR3 region is CASSALAREGTQYF. The CDR3 DNA reads TGTGCCAGCAGTGCCCTGGCGCGTGAGGGGACCCAGTACTTC.

In this sample, this clone turned up a few times. The CDR3 sequence: CASSLAGDGQPQHF. In nucleotides, the CDR3 is TGTGCCAGCAGCTTGGCAGGTGATGGGCAGCCCCAGCATTTT. The J gene is TRBJ1-5, the V gene TRBV5-4; D is uncertain. Germline assignment: CDR1 SGHNT and CDR2 YYREEE (reference sequence). The V gene lost 0 bases and the J gene lost 7 bases, with 11 bases spanning the gap. This CDR3 has 14 amino acids.

This sequence joins TRBV7-2 and TRBJ1-1; D remains ambiguous. Between the trimmed V and J ends, which lost 1 base and 1 base, there was a span of 10 bases. Germline-derived CDR1 and CDR2 are SGHTA and FQGNSA. This CDR3 spans 15 amino acids. The CDR3 loop is CASSLGAGENTEAFF. In DNA form, the CDR3 reads TGTGCCAGCAGCTTAGGGGCCGGGGAGAACACTGAAGCTTTCTTT.

The gene calls are TRBV21-1 and TRBJ2-7; no DNA check was done on the table's D call, TRBD1. TRBV21-1 is deemed a pseudogene. CDR3 length: 19 amino acids. The CDR3 loop reads CASSKEGGQGPQKTYEQYF. In nucleotides, the CDR3 is TGTGCCAGCAGCAAAGAAGGGGGACAGGGACCTCAAAAAACGTACGAACAGTACTTC.

V usage is TRBV9 and J usage is TRBJ2-7; 8 bases are a match to TRBD2. J was trimmed by 0 bases and V by 0 bases; bases with no gene match: 2. CDR3 size: 15 residues. The germline V gene has CDR1 SGDLS and CDR2 YYNGEE. The CDR3 DNA is TGTGCCAGCAGCGTAGATGCGGGGGGCTCCTACGAGCAGTACTTC. Translating it yields CASSVDAGGSYEQYF.